This T cell receptor (beta chain) was captured in a study of PD-L1 blockade in urothelial cancer. For the study at large: Patients with male sex and bladder-origin urothelial cancer accounted for about 85% of the 29 enrolled.

Generated by immunoSEQ multiplex PCR, the TCRdb table keeps only in-frame clones and is missing some. Of tens of thousands of clones listed, around four fifths are singletons. CDR1 is MDHEN, CDR2 SYDVKM, per germline. With V trimmed by 5 bases and J by 3 bases, 11 bases remained unmatched. The CDR3 consists of 17 residues. As to time point: pretreatment peripheral blood. This specimen consisted of PBMCs, obtained around atezolizumab (anti-PD-L1) treatment. The source is a man aged 40-49 years with urothelial cancer. V and J are TRBV28 and TRBJ2-2, with 8 bases identical to TRBD1. The CDR3 is CASSVDRVASDTGELFF. CDR3 sequence (DNA): TGTGCCAGCAGTGTGGACAGGGTCGCCTCGGACACCGGGGAGCTGTTTTTT.